What follows is one T cell receptor (beta chain) and its context. This record comes from a study of shared clonotypes between healthy human individuals. Selected positively for CCR7 and CD45RO-negative, naive CD8 cells excluded terminally differentiated effector memory CD45RA+ cells. Some clones are missing from TCRdb's copy, which holds only in-frame ones; the method was immunoSEQ multiplex PCR. The data contain 800,000 to 950,000 clones, just over 95% of them singletons. Germline CDR1 is ENHRY and CDR2 is SYGVKD. V lost 8 bases to trimming and J lost 0 bases; unmatched junction nucleotides: 3. This CDR3 is 16 amino acids long.

The receptor was isolated from a man aged 30-40 years in good health. Sequencing was carried out using naive CD8+ T cells sorted from blood. This chain links TRBV10-3 with TRBJ2-1; 14 nucleotides align to TRBD2. The CDR3 DNA is TGTGCCATCTCTGGGACTAGCGGGAGCTCCTACAATGAGCAGTTCTTC. As protein: CAISGTSGSSYNEQFF.